Listed here are 7 T cell receptor beta chains from one sample, sequenced in a study of glioma-infiltrating T cells. The iRepertoire nested amplicon-rescue multiplex PCR amplified TCR alpha and beta CDR3s from RNA. TCRdb re-analysed the multiplex PCR reads in MiXCR, keeping a single row per CDR3 protein. The table lists under 150,000 distinct CDR3 sequences, about 25% of them singletons. Material: glioma tissue, nonneoplastic brain tissue, or PBMCs (not recorded which). Source of these receptors: a human donor with low-grade glioma or glioblastoma, undergoing nonglioma brain surgery, or in good health (not recorded which).

This clonotype was recorded at least ten times. This chain links TRBV6-2 or TRBV6-3 with TRBJ2-7; D gene ambiguous. The V and J ends lost 2 bases and 1 base respectively, with 12 bases between them. The CDR3 is made up of 15 amino acids. CDR1 is MNHEY, CDR2 SVGEGT, per germline. CDR3 in amino acids: CASSYIVSISYEQYV. CDR3 bases: TGTGCCAGCAGTTACATCGTCTCTATTTCCTACGAGCAGTACGTC.

This clonotype appeared many times. This chain uses TRBV6-1 with TRBJ2-6; D is unclear. The V end was cut by 8 bases, the J end by 0 bases, with 14 bases between. Germline loops: CDR1 MNHNS, CDR2 SASEGT. CDR3 length equals 16 residues. The CDR3, as DNA: TGTGCCAGCTGTGTGGGGATCGGCTCTGGGGCCAACGTCCTGACTTTC. Amino acids: CASCVGIGSGANVLTF.

This clonotype was found many times. The gene calls are TRBV6-2 or TRBV6-3 and TRBJ1-2, with a weak D call TRBD1 (6 bases). The CDR3 runs to 15 residues. Germline loops: CDR1 MNHEY, CDR2 SVGEGT. V dropped 2 bases and J dropped 1 base, with 11 bases sitting between them. CDR3 bases: TGTGCCAGCAGTTACCTGACAGGATTTAACTATGGCTACACCTTC. Protein product: CASSYLTGFNYGYTF.

This clonotype was counted ten times or more. The gene calls are TRBV3-1 and TRBJ2-1; D possibly corresponds to TRBD1 (5 bases). The germline V and J ends were trimmed by 0 bases and 12 bases, with 12 bases remaining between them. CDR1 is LGHDT, CDR2 YNNKEL, per germline (reference sequence). The CDR3 is 13 amino acids. The CDR3 loop reads CASSQDQGLRQFF. CDR3 bases: TGTGCCAGCAGCCAAGATCAGGGCCTACGGCAGTTCTTC.

The rearrangement joins TRBV14 to TRBJ2-5, with TRBD1 matching over 7 bases. The CDR3 contains 13 residues. V lost 5 bases and J lost 5; bases outside the gene matches: 5. CDR1 and CDR2 (germline): SGHDN, FVKESK. CDR3 nucleotides: TGTGCCAGCAGCGTGGGACAGTGGGAGACCCAGTACTTC. This codes for CASSVGQWETQYF.

This clonotype was observed a few times. J is TRBJ2-3 and V is TRBV7-2; the D gene is possibly TRBD2 (5 bases). Germline V gene lookup returns CDR1 SGHTA and CDR2 FQGNSA. The CDR3 is made up of 19 amino acids. V lost 1 base, J lost 3 bases, and 23 bases lay in between. The CDR3 spells CASSLVGDGTHRETDTQYF. The DNA for the CDR3 is TGTGCCAGCAGCTTAGTAGGCGATGGAACCCACCGGGAAACAGATACGCAGTATTTT.

This clonotype was counted at least ten times. V gene TRBV6-1 combines with J gene TRBJ2-7, with D possibly being TRBD1 (5 bases). The V gene lost 5 bases and the J gene lost 2 bases, with 16 bases spanning the gap. Germline lookup yields CDR1 MNHNS and CDR2 SASEGT. The CDR3 runs 15 residues. CDR3 loop: CASSSSRAFPYEQYV. CDR3 nucleotide sequence: TGTGCCAGCAGTTCCAGCAGGGCTTTCCCCTACGAGCAGTACGTC.